The 6 T cell receptor beta chains presented below share a single source sample, sequenced in a study of shared clonotypes between healthy human individuals. Clones were sequenced by immunoSEQ multiplex PCR, and TCRdb holds only the in-frame ones, with some missing. The sample lists a few million clones, about 92% occurring once. Material for sequencing was naive CD4+ T cells sorted from blood. Subset denoted: CD45RA+ positively selected. The receptor set was obtained from a man between 18 and 29 years old in good health.

To note about this clone: Distinct nucleotide sequences in the sample also encode this CDR3. This rearrangement joins TRBV9 to TRBJ1-3; D call uncertain. CDR1 and CDR2 from the germline V gene are SGDLS and YYNGEE. Trimming stripped 0 bases from V and 2 bases from J, with 3 bases between. The CDR3 is made up of 13 amino acids. Here the CDR3 DNA reads TGTGCCAGCAGCGTAGGACCTGGAAACACCATATATTTT. It is translated as CASSVGPGNTIYF. The variable domain in full, completed from reference TRBV9 and TRBJ1-3, reads DSGVTQTPKHLITATGQRVTLRCSPRSGDLSVYWYQQSLDQGLQFLIQYYNGEERAKGNILERFSAQQFPDLHSELNLSSLELGDSALYFCASSVGPGNTIYFGEGSWLTVV.

This clone has a handful of counts. V usage is TRBV2 and J usage is TRBJ2-7; D gene uncertain. Per germline, CDR1 SNHLY and CDR2 FYNNEI. This CDR3 has 12 residues. Trimming pared 4 bases from V and 3 bases from J, leaving 7 bases between. As DNA, the CDR3 is TGTGCCAGCAGTGTCACAGACTACGAGCAGTACTTC. It is translated as CASSVTDYEQYF.

The chain links TRBV10-3 to TRBJ1-1, with 7 bases matching TRBD1. The CDR3 is made up of 14 amino acids. Trimming cost V 6 bases and J 4 bases; bases outside gene matches: 8. Germline CDR1 and CDR2: ENHRY and SYGVKD. CDR3 DNA: TGTGCCATCAGGTCGGGACAGCCGTCCACTGAAGCTTTCTTT. Amino acid sequence: CAIRSGQPSTEAFF.

Only one count was recorded for this clone. The rearrangement uses TRBV11-2 and TRBJ2-2; D is ambiguous. Trimming shortened V by 5 bases and J by 5 bases, and 9 bases separated the two germline ends. Germline loops: CDR1 SGHAT, CDR2 FQNNGV. CDR3 length equals 13 residues. CDR3 sequence: CASSAGLTGELFF. The CDR3, as DNA: TGTGCCAGCAGCGCCGGTTTGACCGGGGAGCTGTTTTTT.

A single count supports this clone. The chain uses TRBV5-1 and TRBJ2-5; 7 positions agree with TRBD1. J lost 2 bases, V lost 0 bases, and 4 bases had no gene match. Germline V lookup: CDR1 SGHRS, CDR2 YFSETQ. The CDR3 runs 15 residues. Here the CDR3 reads CASSLAPGQQETQYF. The CDR3 DNA sequence: TGCGCCAGCAGCTTGGCGCCGGGACAGCAAGAGACCCAGTACTTC. Full variable domain (missing parts from reference TRBV5-1 and TRBJ2-5): KAGVTQTPRYLIKTRGQQVTLSCSPISGHRSVSWYQQTPGQGLQFLFEYFSETQRNKGNFPGRFSGRQFSNSRSEMNVSTLELGDSALYLCASSLAPGQQETQYFGPGTRLLVL.

The chain joins TRBV6-5 to TRBJ2-4; TRBD1 aligns across 9 bases. Germline CDR1 and CDR2: MNHEY and SVGAGI. Trimming at V came to 11 bases and at J to 7 bases, leaving 9 bases not matched to a gene. The CDR3 has 13 amino acids. For the CDR3, the DNA is TGTGCCGTATTTGGACAGGGGAGGAACATTCAGTACTTC. Residues: CAVFGQGRNIQYF.